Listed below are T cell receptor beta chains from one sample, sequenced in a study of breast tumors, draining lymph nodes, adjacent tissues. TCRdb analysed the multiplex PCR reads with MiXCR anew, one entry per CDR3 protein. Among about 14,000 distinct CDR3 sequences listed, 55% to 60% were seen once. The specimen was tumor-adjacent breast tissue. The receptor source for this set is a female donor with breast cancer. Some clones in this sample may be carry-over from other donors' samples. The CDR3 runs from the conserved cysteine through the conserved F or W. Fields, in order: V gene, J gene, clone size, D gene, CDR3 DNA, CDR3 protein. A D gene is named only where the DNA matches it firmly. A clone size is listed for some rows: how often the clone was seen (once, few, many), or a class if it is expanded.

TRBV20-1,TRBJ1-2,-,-,TGCAGTGCTCCCCCCCCGACGGGCTATGGCTACACCTTC,CSAPPPTGYGYTF
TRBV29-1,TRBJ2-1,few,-,TGCAGCGTTGCTGTCAATGAGCAGTTCTTC,CSVAVNEQFF
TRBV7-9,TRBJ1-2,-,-,TGTGCCAGCAGCTTAGCGATAACAGTCAATGGCTACACCTTC,CASSLAITVNGYTF
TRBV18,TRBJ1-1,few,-,TGTGCCAGCTCACCTCAGGGAAACACTGAAGCTTTCTTT,CASSPQGNTEAFF
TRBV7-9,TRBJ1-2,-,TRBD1,TGTGCCAGCAGCTTAGGAGGGGGACAGGGTAGTGGCTACACCTTC,CASSLGGGQGSGYTF
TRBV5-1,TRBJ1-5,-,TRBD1,TGCGCCAGCAGCGCCGGGACAGTTAATCACCCCCAGCATTTT,CASSAGTVNHPQHF
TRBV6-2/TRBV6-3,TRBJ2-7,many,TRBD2,TGTGCCAGCAGTCACGCTAGCGGATCCTACGAGCAGTACTTC,CASSHASGSYEQYF
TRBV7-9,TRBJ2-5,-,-,TGTGCCAGCAGCCGGGACACCCAAGAGACCCAGTACTTC,CASSRDTQETQYF
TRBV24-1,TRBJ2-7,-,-,TGTGCCACCAGTGATTTTTGGCAGTCCTACGAGCAGTACTTC,CATSDFWQSYEQYF
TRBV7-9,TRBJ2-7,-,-,TGTGCCAGCAGCTTAGCACTGGACTACGAGCAGTACTTC,CASSLALDYEQYF
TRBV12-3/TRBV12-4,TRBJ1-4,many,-,TGTGCCAGCAGTTTGTTCATAACAACTAATGAAAAACTGTTTTTT,CASSLFITTNEKLFF
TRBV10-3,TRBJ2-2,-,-,TGTGCCATCAGCAGGGGAGGGGACACCGGGGAGCTGTTTTTT,CAISRGGDTGELFF
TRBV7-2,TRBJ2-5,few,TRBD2,TGTGCCAGCAGCTTAGGACTAGCGGGGGGGCAAGAGACCCAGTACTTC,CASSLGLAGGQETQYF
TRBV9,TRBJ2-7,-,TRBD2,TGTGCCAGTGGACTAGCAGGGATCTACGAGCAGTACTTC,CASGLAGIYEQYF
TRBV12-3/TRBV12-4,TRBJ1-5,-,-,TGTGCCAGCAGTTTGGGGCAGGATCAGCCCCAGCATTTT,CASSLGQDQPQHF
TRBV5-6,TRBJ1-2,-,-,TGTGCCAGCAGCTTGCCTCAAGCCTGCGGCTACACCTTC,CASSLPQACGYTF
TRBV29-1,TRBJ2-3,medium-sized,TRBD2,TGCAGCGTCCTAGCGGAACCCACAGATACGCAGTATTTT,CSVLAEPTDTQYF
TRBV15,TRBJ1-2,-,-,TGTGCCACCAGCAGAGTTATGGGGGGCTACTATGGCTACACCTTC,CATSRVMGGYYGYTF
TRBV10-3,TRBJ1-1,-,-,TGTGCCGTGAAAGGAGACCCGAACACTGAAGCTTTCTTT,CAVKGDPNTEAFF
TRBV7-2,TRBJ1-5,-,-,TGTGCCAGCAGTTCCTATAGCAATCAGCCCCAGCATTTT,CASSSYSNQPQHF
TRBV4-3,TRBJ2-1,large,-,TGCGCCAGCAGCCAAGGGGCAGGGGGAGGCAATGAGCAGTTCTTC,CASSQGAGGGNEQFF
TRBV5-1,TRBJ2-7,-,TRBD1,TGCGCCAGCAGCTTGGTTGAACAGGGGCGCGAGCAGTACTTC,CASSLVEQGREQYF
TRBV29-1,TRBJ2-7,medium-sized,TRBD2,TGCAGCGCCAACGCAGCGGGAGCAGGTGAGCAGTACTTC,CSANAAGAGEQYF
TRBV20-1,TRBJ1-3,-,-,TGCAGTGCTAGAGGGGGCAGGAGGTTCGAGTCTGGAAACACCATATATTTT,CSARGGRRFESGNTIYF